This TCR beta chain comes out of a study of CXCR3-negative and CXCR3-positive naive CD8 T cells. UMI-labeled TRB cDNA libraries were prepared by 5' RACE. One entry per CDR3 protein, without DNA, is what TCRdb gives after re-calling the 5' RACE reads. The clone table shows 100,000 to 150,000 distinct CDR3 sequences, with the ten largest holding 0.45% to 0.55%. The naive CD8+ gate required CD45RO-CCR7+CD27+CD95- phenotype. Germline values: CDR1 MDHEN, CDR2 SYDVKM. The CDR3 length is 15 residues. Sequencing used naive CXCR3- CD8+ T cells from blood. The sample's subset: CD45RO-CCR7+CD27+CD95- naive CD8+ T cells lacking CXCR3 (TNR3-). This TCR came from a human donor in good health. Some clones in this sample may be carry-over from other donors' samples. The chain carries TRBV28 and TRBJ2-2; without DNA, the TCRdb call of TRBD1 cannot be checked. CDR3 amino acids: CASSSGTGFAGELFF.